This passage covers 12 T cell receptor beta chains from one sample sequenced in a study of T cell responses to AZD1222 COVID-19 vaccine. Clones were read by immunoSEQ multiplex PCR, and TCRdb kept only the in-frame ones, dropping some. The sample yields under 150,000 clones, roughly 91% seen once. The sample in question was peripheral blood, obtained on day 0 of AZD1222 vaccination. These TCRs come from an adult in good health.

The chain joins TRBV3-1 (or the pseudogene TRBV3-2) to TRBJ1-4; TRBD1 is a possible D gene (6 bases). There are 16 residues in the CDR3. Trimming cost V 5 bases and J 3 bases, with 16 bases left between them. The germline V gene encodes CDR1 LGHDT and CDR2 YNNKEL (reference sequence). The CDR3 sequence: CASSRGDNLPNEKLFF. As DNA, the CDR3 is TGTGCCAGCAGCAGGGGGGACAACTTACCTAATGAAAAACTGTTTTTT.

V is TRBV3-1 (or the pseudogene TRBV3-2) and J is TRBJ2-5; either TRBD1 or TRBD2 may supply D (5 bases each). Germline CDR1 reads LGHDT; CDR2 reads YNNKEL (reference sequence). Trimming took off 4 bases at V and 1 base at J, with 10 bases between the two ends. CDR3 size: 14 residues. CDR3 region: CASSRGNLQETQYF. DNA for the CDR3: TGTGCCAGCAGCCGGGGGAACCTCCAAGAGACCCAGTACTTC.

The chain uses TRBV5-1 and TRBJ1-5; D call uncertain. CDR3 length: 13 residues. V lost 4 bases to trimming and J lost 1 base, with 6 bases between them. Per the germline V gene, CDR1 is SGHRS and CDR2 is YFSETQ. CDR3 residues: CASSPGSNQPQHF. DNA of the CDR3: TGCGCCAGCAGCCCCGGGAGCAATCAGCCCCAGCATTTT.

CDR3 sequence: CASRLMGGVEGTEAFF. CDR3 sequence (DNA): TGCGCCAGCAGACTGATGGGAGGGGTTGAAGGCACTGAAGCTTTCTTT. The chain carries TRBV5-1 and TRBJ1-1; D is possibly TRBD1 (5 bases). Trimming stripped 5 bases from V and 4 bases from J, with 21 bases between. This CDR3 contains 16 residues. The germline V gene encodes CDR1 SGHRS and CDR2 YFSETQ.

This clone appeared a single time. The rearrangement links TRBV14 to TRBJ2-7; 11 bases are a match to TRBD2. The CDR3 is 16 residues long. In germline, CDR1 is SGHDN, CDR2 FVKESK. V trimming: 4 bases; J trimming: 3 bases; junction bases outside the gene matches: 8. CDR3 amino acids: CASSPLTSGGLYEQYF. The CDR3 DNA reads TGTGCCAGCAGCCCCCTCACTAGCGGGGGCCTCTACGAGCAGTACTTC.

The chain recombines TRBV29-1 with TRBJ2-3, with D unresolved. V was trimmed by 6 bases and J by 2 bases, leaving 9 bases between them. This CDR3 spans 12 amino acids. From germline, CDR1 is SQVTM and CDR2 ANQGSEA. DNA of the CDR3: TGCAGCGTGCGTCAGCCCACAGATACGCAGTATTTT. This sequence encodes CSVRQPTDTQYF.

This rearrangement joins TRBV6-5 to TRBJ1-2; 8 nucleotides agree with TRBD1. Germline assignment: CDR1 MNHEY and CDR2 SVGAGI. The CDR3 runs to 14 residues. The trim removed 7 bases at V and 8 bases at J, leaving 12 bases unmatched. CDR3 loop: CASTSDREMGGYTF. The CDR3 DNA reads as TGTGCCAGCACCTCGGACAGGGAGATGGGCGGCTACACCTTC.

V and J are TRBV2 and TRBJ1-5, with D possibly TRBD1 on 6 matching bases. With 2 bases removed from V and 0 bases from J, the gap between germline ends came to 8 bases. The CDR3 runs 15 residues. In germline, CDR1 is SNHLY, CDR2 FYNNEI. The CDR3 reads CASSERGASNQPQHF. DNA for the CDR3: TGTGCCAGCAGTGAACGGGGGGCTAGCAATCAGCCCCAGCATTTT. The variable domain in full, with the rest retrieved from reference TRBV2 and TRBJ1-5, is EPEVTQTPSHQVTQMGQEVILRCVPISNHLYFYWYRQILGQKVEFLVSFYNNEISEKSEIFDDQFSVERPDGSNFTLKIRSTKLEDSAMYFCASSERGASNQPQHFGDGTRLSIL.

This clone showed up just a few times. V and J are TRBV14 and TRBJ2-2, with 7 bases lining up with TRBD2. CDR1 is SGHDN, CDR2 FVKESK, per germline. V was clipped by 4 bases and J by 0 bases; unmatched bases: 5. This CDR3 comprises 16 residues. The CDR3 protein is CASSPGLTSNTGELFF. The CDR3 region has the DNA TGTGCCAGCAGCCCGGGACTAACCTCGAACACCGGGGAGCTGTTTTTT. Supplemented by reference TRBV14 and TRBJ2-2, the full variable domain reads EAGVTQFPSHSVIEKGQTVTLRCDPISGHDNLYWYRRVMGKEIKFLLHFVKESKQDESGMPNNRFLAERTGGTYSTLKVQPAELEDSGVYFCASSPGLTSNTGELFFGEGSRLTVL.

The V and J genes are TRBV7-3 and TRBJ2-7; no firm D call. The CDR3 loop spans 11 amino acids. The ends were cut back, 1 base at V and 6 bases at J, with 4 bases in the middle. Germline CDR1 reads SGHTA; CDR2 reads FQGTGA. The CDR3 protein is CASSLRVEQYF. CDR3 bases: TGTGCCAGCAGCTTAAGGGTCGAGCAGTACTTC.

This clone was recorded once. CDR3 loop: CASRKQGAATGELFF. The CDR3 DNA is TGTGCCAGCAGGAAACAGGGGGCGGCCACCGGGGAGCTGTTTTTT. The chain combines TRBV6-5 with TRBJ2-2; 9 bases line up with TRBD1. Trimming cost V 6 bases and J 4 bases; bases outside gene matches: 6. Per germline, CDR1 MNHEY and CDR2 SVGAGI. The CDR3 contains 15 residues.

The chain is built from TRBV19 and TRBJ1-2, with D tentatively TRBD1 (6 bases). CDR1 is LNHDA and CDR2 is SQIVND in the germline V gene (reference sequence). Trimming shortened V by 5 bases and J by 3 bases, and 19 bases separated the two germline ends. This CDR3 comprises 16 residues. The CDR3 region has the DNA TGTGCCAGTAGTCCCAAAAGGTTAGGGGGTGACTATGGCTACACCTTC. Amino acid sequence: CASSPKRLGGDYGYTF.